The present TCR beta chain was sequenced within a study of human T cells and chemical hapten exposure. This clonotype showed up many times. The CDR3 is 13 residues long. CDR1 and CDR2 from the germline V gene are SQVTM and ANQGSEA. Stated time point: pre-sensitization, week 0. Treatment given: therapeutic diphenylcyclopropenone sensitization with weekly scalp DPC. Authors' data handling: Individual samples carried between 23,224 and 690,600 TCRs, with around 96,000 as the median. MiXCR was run by TCRdb on the RACE reads, yielding one entry per CDR3 protein. TCRdb's processing, not the authors', yielded these V and J calls. Of under 400,000 distinct CDR3 sequences detected, 4.5% to 5.5% appear once; the ten largest clones hold about 2.5%.

This receptor was taken from a woman in her forties or fifties with alopecia areata. Some clones in this sample may be carry-over from other donors' samples. The V call is TRBV29-1, the J call TRBJ2-5, with D perhaps matching TRBD2 (7 bases). Sequencing used whole blood, obtained in connection with sensitization to the hapten diphenylcyclopropenone (DPC). The CDR3 loop is CSVPGGLGETQYF. The CDR3 DNA follows: TGCAGTGTCCCCGGGGGGCTAGGAGAGACCCAGTACTTC.